A single sample gave rise to the 9 T cell receptor beta chains below, sequenced in a study of early T cells in non-severe SARS-CoV-2 infection. MiXCR, applied by TCRdb to the 5' RACE reads, yields one record per CDR3 protein. Among about 37,000 distinct CDR3 sequences listed, 7.9% were seen once. The material sequenced was whole blood, taken at baseline. Every receptor here comes from an adult who was a healthcare worker with PCR-confirmed SARS-CoV-2 infection or an uninfected control (not recorded which).

The J gene is TRBJ1-5, the V gene TRBV28; TRBD1 matches 10 bases. In germline, CDR1 is MDHEN, CDR2 SYDVKM. V was clipped by 3 bases and J by 4 bases; unmatched bases: 6. The CDR3 loop spans 16 amino acids. In DNA, the CDR3 is TGTGCCAGCAGTTTTCCCCGGGACAGGGGTAATCAGCCCCAGCATTTT. Protein sequence: CASSFPRDRGNQPQHF. Supplemented by reference TRBV28 and TRBJ1-5, the full variable domain reads DVKVTQSSRYLVKRTGEKVFLECVQDMDHENMFWYRQDPGLGLRLIYFSYDVKMKEKGDIPEGYSVSREKKERFSLILESASTNQTSMYLCASSFPRDRGNQPQHFGDGTRLSIL.

The CDR3 nucleotides read TGTGCCAGCAGCCAAGCGCGGGGGGGCGGAGATACGCAGTATTTT. This codes for CASSQARGGGDTQYF. This sequence joins TRBV3-1 and TRBJ2-3; 9 bases match TRBD2. This CDR3 contains 15 residues. Germline lookup yields CDR1 LGHDT and CDR2 YNNKEL (reference sequence). Losses at the gene ends were 1 base for V and 5 bases for J; bases not matched to a gene: 4.

The CDR3 here is CASSLSGGAGDTQYF. CDR3 DNA sequence: TGTGCCAGCAGCTTAAGCGGGGGGGCTGGGGATACGCAGTATTTT. The chain carries TRBV5-4 and TRBJ2-3; 10 bases align to TRBD2. The V gene end was trimmed by 2 bases and the J gene end by 6 bases; junction bases not matched to a gene: 6. This CDR3 is built from 15 residues. CDR1 SGHNT and CDR2 YYREEE come from the germline V gene (reference sequence).

The chain is built from TRBV23-1 and TRBJ2-2; possible D gene TRBD2, 6 bases. TRBV23-1 is given ORF status, its function remaining uncertain. The CDR3 runs to 17 residues. V lost 6 bases, J lost 9 bases, and 26 bases lay in between. As DNA, the CDR3 is TGCGCCAGCAGCCGGGGGACGGAGGGGCGGATTTCTCGGGAGCTGTTTTTT. Translation: CASSRGTEGRISRELFF.

This clonotype has just a few counts. The V gene is TRBV3-1, the J gene TRBJ1-6; D gene ambiguous. Trimming removed 0 bases at V and 7 bases at J, with 13 bases between. Germline V CDR1 and CDR2: LGHDT, YNNKEL (reference sequence). The CDR3 extends over 16 amino acids. The chain's CDR3 is CASSQDSGNGNSPLHF. As DNA, the CDR3 is TGTGCCAGCAGCCAAGATTCCGGGAATGGGAATTCACCCCTCCACTTT.

The genes are TRBV12-3 or TRBV12-4 and TRBJ2-6, with D tentatively TRBD1 (5 bases). The CDR3 is made up of 15 amino acids. V was clipped by 4 bases and J by 2 bases, with 9 bases between them. The CDR3 reads CASSSQGAGANVLTF. Written as DNA, the CDR3 is TGTGCCAGCAGTTCCCAGGGTGCTGGGGCCAACGTCCTGACTTTC.

This clonotype showed up just once. A clone one base away is much larger, so this may be a read error. V is TRBV25-1 and J is TRBJ2-7; 7 bases agree with TRBD1. V trimming: 8 bases; J trimming: 0 bases; junction bases outside the gene matches: 10. The CDR3 runs 15 residues. CDR1 is MGHDK, CDR2 SYGVNS, per germline. The chain's CDR3 is CASCPGQAYSYEQYF. The CDR3 DNA reads TGTGCCAGCTGTCCCGGACAGGCCTACTCCTACGAGCAGTACTTC.

This rearrangement joins TRBV28 to TRBJ2-7; no firm D call. CDR1 and CDR2 (germline): MDHEN, SYDVKM. The CDR3 is made up of 12 amino acids. The V end was cut by 7 bases, the J end by 4 bases, with 11 bases between. For the CDR3, the DNA is TGTGCCAGCACCTTGGGGAATTACGAGCAGTACTTC. Encoded protein: CASTLGNYEQYF.

The chain recombines TRBV30 with TRBJ2-2, with D possibly matching TRBD2 (6 bases). The CDR3 consists of 17 residues. Trimming took off 1 base at V and 3 bases at J, with 18 bases between the two ends. Germline CDR1 and CDR2: GTSNPN and SVGIG (reference sequence). CDR3 in amino acids: CAWSAYASAGYTGELFF. The CDR3 DNA is TGTGCCTGGAGTGCCTACGCATCAGCGGGCTACACCGGGGAGCTGTTTTTT.